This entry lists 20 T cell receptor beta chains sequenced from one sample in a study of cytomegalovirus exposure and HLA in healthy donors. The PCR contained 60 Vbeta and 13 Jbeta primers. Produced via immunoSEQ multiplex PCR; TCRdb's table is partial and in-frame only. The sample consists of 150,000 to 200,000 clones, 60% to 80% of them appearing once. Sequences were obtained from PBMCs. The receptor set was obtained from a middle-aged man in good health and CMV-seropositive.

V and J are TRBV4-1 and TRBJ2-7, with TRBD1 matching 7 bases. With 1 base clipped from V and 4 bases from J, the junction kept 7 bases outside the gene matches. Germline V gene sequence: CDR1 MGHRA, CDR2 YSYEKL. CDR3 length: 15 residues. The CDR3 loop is CASSQATGVGYEQYF. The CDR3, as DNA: TGCGCCAGCAGCCAAGCTACAGGGGTGGGATACGAGCAGTACTTC.

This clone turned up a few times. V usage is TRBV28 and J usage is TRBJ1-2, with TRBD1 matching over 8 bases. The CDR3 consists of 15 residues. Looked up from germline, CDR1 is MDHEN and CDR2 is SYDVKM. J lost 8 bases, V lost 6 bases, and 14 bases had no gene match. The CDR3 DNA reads TGTGCCAGCAGCAAGATGGCAGGGGGCGAGGGCGGCTACACCTTC. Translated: CASSKMAGGEGGYTF.

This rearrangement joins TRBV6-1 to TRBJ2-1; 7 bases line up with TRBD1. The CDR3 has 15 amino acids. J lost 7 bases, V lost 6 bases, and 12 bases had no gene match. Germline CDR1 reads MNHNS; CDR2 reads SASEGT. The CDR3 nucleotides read TGTGCCAGCAGGGATAGGGACAGAAATGGGAATGAGCAGTTCTTC. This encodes CASRDRDRNGNEQFF.

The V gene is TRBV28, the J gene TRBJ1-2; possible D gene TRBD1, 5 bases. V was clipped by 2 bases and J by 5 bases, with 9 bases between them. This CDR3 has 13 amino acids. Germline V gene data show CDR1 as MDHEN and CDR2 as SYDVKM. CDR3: CASSLGGGYGYTF. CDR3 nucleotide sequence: TGTGCCAGCAGTTTAGGGGGAGGGTATGGCTACACCTTC.

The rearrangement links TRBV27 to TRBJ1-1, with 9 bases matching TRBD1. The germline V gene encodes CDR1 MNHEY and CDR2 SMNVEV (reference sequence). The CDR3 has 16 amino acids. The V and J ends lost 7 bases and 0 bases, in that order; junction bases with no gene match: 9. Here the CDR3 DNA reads TGTGCCAGCATCCCCGGACAGGGGAAGGTGAACACTGAAGCTTTCTTT. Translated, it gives CASIPGQGKVNTEAFF.

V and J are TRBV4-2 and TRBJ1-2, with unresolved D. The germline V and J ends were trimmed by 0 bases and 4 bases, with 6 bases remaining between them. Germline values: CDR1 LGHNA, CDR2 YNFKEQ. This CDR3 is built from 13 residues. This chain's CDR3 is CASSQDPGYGYTF. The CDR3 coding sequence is TGTGCCAGCAGCCAAGATCCGGGCTATGGCTACACCTTC.

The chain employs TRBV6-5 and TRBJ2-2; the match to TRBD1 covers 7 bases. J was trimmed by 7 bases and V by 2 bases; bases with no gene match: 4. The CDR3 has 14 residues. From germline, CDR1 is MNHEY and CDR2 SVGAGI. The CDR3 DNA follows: TGTGCCAGCAGTTACCTGACAGGGAACGGGGAGCTGTTTTTT. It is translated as CASSYLTGNGELFF.

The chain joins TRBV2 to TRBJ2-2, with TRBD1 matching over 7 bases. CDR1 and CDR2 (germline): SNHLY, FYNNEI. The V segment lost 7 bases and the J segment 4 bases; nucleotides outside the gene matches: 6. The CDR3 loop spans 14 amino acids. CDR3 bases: TGTGCCAGCATCGGACAGGCGATCACCGGGGAGCTGTTTTTT. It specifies CASIGQAITGELFF.

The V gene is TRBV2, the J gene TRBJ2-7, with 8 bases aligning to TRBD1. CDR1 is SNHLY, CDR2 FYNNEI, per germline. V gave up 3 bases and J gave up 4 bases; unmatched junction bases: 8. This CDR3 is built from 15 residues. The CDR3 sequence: CASSEGRDRRYEQYV. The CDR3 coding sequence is TGTGCCAGCAGTGAGGGCCGGGACAGGCGGTACGAGCAGTACGTC.

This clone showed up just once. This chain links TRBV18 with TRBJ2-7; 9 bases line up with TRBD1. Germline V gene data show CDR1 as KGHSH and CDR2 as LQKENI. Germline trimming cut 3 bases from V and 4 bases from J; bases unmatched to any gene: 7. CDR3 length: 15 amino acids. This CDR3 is CASSPGQGPTYEQYF. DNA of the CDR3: TGTGCCAGCTCACCGGGACAGGGCCCAACGTACGAGCAGTACTTC. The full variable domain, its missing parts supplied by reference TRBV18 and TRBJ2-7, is NAGVMQNPRHLVRRRGQEARLRCSPMKGHSHVYWYRQLPEEGLKFMVYLQKENIIDESGMPKERFSAEFPKEGPSILRIQQVVRGDSAAYFCASSPGQGPTYEQYFGPGTRLTVT.

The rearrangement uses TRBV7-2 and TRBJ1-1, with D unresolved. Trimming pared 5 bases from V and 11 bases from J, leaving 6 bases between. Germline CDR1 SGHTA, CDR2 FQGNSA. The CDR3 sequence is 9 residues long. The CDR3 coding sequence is TGTGCCAGCAGCCCGAGGGCTTTCTTT. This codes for CASSPRAFF.

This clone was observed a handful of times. The CDR3 here is CASSPGQGINQPQHF. The CDR3 region has the DNA TGTGCCAGCAGCCCCGGACAGGGGATTAATCAGCCCCAGCATTTT. The chain uses TRBV5-8 and TRBJ1-5, with 9 bases lining up with TRBD1. V was clipped by 4 bases and J by 4 bases; unmatched bases: 6. The CDR3 extends over 15 amino acids. The germline V gene has CDR1 SGHTS and CDR2 YDEGEE.

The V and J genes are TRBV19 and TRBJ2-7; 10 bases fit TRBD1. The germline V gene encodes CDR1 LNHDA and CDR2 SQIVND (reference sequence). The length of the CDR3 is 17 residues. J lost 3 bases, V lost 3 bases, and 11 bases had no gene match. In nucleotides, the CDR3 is TGTGCCAGTAGTATCGGCCCGGGACAGGGGCTCTTCTACGAGCAGTACTTC. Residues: CASSIGPGQGLFYEQYF.

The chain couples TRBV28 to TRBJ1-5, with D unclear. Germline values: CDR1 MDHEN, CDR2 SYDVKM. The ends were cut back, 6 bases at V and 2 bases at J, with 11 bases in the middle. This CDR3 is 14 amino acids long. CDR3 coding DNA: TGTGCCAGCAGCTCCGACAAGCGCAATCAGCCCCAGCATTTT. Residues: CASSSDKRNQPQHF. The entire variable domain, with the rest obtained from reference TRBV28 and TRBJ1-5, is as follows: DVKVTQSSRYLVKRTGEKVFLECVQDMDHENMFWYRQDPGLGLRLIYFSYDVKMKEKGDIPEGYSVSREKKERFSLILESASTNQTSMYLCASSSDKRNQPQHFGDGTRLSIL.

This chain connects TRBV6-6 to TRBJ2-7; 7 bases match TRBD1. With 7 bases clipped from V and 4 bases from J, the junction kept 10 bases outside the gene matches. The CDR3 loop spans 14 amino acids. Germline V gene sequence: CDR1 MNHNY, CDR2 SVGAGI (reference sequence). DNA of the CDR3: TGTGCCAGCAACGCACAGGGGCCCCGTTACGAGCAGTACTTC. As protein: CASNAQGPRYEQYF.

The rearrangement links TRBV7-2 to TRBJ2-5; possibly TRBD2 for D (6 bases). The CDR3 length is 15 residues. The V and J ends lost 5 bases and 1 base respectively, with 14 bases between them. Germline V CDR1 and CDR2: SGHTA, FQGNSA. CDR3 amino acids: CASSRDSGIQETQYF. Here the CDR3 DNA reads TGTGCCAGCAGCCGGGACTCCGGAATCCAAGAGACCCAGTACTTC.

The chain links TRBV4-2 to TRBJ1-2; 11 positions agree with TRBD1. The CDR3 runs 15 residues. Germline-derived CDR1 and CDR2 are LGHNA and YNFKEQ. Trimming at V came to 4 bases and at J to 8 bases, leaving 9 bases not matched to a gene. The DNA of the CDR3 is TGTGCCAGCAGCCTTGGAGGACAGGGGGCGGGAGGCTACACCTTC. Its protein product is CASSLGGQGAGGYTF.

This CDR3 reads CASSIGPGNIQYF. In DNA form, the CDR3 reads TGTGCCAGCAGCATCGGGCCAGGGAACATTCAGTACTTC. The V gene is TRBV9, the J gene TRBJ2-4, with D possibly being TRBD1 (5 bases). The CDR3 contains 13 residues. Trimming stripped 4 bases from V and 7 bases from J, with 12 bases between. The germline V gene encodes CDR1 SGDLS and CDR2 YYNGEE.

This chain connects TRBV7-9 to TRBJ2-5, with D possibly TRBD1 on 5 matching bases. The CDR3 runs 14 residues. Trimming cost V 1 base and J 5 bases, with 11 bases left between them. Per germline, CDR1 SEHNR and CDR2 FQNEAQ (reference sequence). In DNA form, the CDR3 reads TGTGCCAGCAGCTTAGAGGGGCTACTCGAGACCCAGTACTTC. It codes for CASSLEGLLETQYF.

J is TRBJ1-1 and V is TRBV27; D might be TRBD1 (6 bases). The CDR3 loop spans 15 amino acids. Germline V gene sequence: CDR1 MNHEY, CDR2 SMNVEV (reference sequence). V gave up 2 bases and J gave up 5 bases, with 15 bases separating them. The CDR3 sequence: CASSLQGLKWTEAFF. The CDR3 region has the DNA TGTGCCAGCAGTTTACAGGGGCTCAAGTGGACTGAAGCTTTCTTT.